This is a list of T cell receptor beta chains from one sample in a study of cytomegalovirus exposure and HLA in healthy donors. This table comes from immunoSEQ multiplex PCR, and its TCRdb copy is limited to in-frame clones, with some not included. This sample carries 100,000 to 150,000 clones, with about 2.2% going to the ten biggest clones. Specimen: PBMCs. The receptors originated from a man in his forties or fifties in good health and CMV-seronegative. Each CDR3 is given with its conserved first and last residue. The D gene is left open where the match is weak.

v_call	j_call	d_call	cdr3_nt	cdr3_aa
TRBV2	TRBJ1-5	.	TGTGCCAGCAGTCTACAAGAGCAGACAGTCCTGCCCCAGCATTTT	CASSLQEQTVLPQHF
TRBV11-2	TRBJ2-7	.	TGTGCCAGCACCCGTTGGAGGGCGCCGGACGAGCAGTACTTC	CASTRWRAPDEQYF
TRBV18	TRBJ1-1	TRBD1	TGTGCCAGCTCATTCGGACAGGGGGCCGTGGCTGAAGCTTTCTTT	CASSFGQGAVAEAFF
TRBV2	TRBJ2-5	.	TGTGCCACCACTGAGGAGTTGAAGACCCAGTACTTC	CATTEELKTQYF
TRBV5-6	TRBJ2-7	TRBD1	TGTGCCAGCAGCTTGTGGACAGGGGCCCGTGTGGAGCAGTACTTC	CASSLWTGARVEQYF
TRBV5-1	TRBJ1-2	.	TGCGCCAGCAGCCCGGCGGGGGGCAGTGGCTACACCTTC	CASSPAGGSGYTF
TRBV7-9	TRBJ2-7	.	TGTGCCAGCAGCGGAGGGGATAAGTCCTACGAGCAGTACTTC	CASSGGDKSYEQYF
TRBV11-3	TRBJ1-1	TRBD1	TGTGCCAGCAGCTTAGGGGAGCTGGGAACAGGGGGTGCGGATGAAGCTTTCTTT	CASSLGELGTGGADEAFF
TRBV5-5	TRBJ2-5	.	TGTGCCAGCAGCTTGGGTTCGGGTCTAGCCGGACGAAACCAAGAGACCCAGTACTTC	CASSLGSGLAGRNQETQYF
TRBV7-9	TRBJ2-2	TRBD1	TGTGCCAGCAGCTTCTTACAGGGGGCGGTTGGAACCGGGGAGCTGTTTTTT	CASSFLQGAVGTGELFF
TRBV7-9	TRBJ2-1	.	TGTGCCAGCAGTTTCAACAGGGGAGGCAATGAGCAGTTCTTC	CASSFNRGGNEQFF
TRBV11-1	TRBJ1-5	TRBD1	TGTGCCAGCAGGCAACCTGGGACAGTAAGAACGAGGAGCAATCAGCCCCAGCATTTT	CASRQPGTVRTRSNQPQHF
TRBV7-2	TRBJ1-2	.	TGTGCCAGCAGCAGAGGTATCGGGGAAGCCAGCTACACCTTC	CASSRGIGEASYTF
TRBV25-1	TRBJ1-2	TRBD1	TGTGCCAGCAGCAAATGGAACAGGGGCCATGGCTACACCTTC	CASSKWNRGHGYTF
TRBV28	TRBJ2-7	TRBD1	TGTGCCAGCGCTACCGGGACAGGAGGCTACGAGCAGTACTTC	CASATGTGGYEQYF
TRBV5-4	TRBJ1-1	TRBD1	TGTGCCAGCAGTTGGGACAGGGGATTCACTGAAGCTTTCTTT	CASSWDRGFTEAFF
TRBV30	TRBJ1-4	TRBD1	TGTGCCTGGACTCGGGACAGTGCAACTAATGAAAAACTGTTTTTT	CAWTRDSATNEKLFF
TRBV28	TRBJ2-5	.	TGTGCCAGCAGTTACCGGTTGGTCGACAGTAAAGAGACCCAGTACTTC	CASSYRLVDSKETQYF
TRBV29-1	TRBJ1-1	.	TGCAGCGTTGTAGTAAGCGGGAACACTGAAGCTTTCTTT	CSVVVSGNTEAFF
TRBV6-5	TRBJ2-1	.	TGTGCCGGCAGTTCCCCCCGCGACTACAATGAGCAGTTCTTC	CAGSSPRDYNEQFF
TRBV4-1	TRBJ2-7	TRBD2	TGCGCCAGCAGCCGGGGACTAGCTACGTACGAGCAGTACTTC	CASSRGLATYEQYF
TRBV6-1	TRBJ2-1	.	TGTGCCAGCAGGGAAAGCTTTGAGCAGTTCTTC	CASRESFEQFF
TRBV7-9	TRBJ2-5	.	TGTGCCAGCAGCAACCCAGGCAGGGTGAAACAAGAGACCCAGTACTTC	CASSNPGRVKQETQYF
TRBV11-3	TRBJ2-7	.	TGTGCCAGCAGCTTAGATCATGAGGCGTACTTC	CASSLDHEAYF
TRBV10-2	TRBJ1-1	.	TGCGCCAGCAGTGAACAGGGAATTACTGAAGCTTTCTTT	CASSEQGITEAFF
TRBV7-6	TRBJ2-3	.	TGTGCCAGCAGCCCAGGGACCAGCCAGGGGGATACGCAGTATTTT	CASSPGTSQGDTQYF
TRBV4-2	TRBJ2-7	.	TGTGCCAGCAGCCAAGGGTCCCCGGCGGGATCCTACGAGCAGTACTTC	CASSQGSPAGSYEQYF
TRBV4-1	TRBJ1-2	.	TGCGCCAGCAGCCATCCGACAGACAGGACGGAGTATGGCTACACCTTC	CASSHPTDRTEYGYTF
TRBV5-4	TRBJ1-1	.	TGTGCCAGCAGCTTGCCAAAGGCTAGGACTGAAGCTTTCTTT	CASSLPKARTEAFF
TRBV10-1	TRBJ2-7	TRBD2	TGCGCCAGCAGTGAGTCACGAGCGGGATTCGGGAAGCGGATCGACTACGAGCAGTACTTC	CASSESRAGFGKRIDYEQYF
TRBV19	TRBJ1-5	.	TGTGCCAGTAGTATAGGAGGACAGTCCAATCAGCCCCAGCATTTT	CASSIGGQSNQPQHF